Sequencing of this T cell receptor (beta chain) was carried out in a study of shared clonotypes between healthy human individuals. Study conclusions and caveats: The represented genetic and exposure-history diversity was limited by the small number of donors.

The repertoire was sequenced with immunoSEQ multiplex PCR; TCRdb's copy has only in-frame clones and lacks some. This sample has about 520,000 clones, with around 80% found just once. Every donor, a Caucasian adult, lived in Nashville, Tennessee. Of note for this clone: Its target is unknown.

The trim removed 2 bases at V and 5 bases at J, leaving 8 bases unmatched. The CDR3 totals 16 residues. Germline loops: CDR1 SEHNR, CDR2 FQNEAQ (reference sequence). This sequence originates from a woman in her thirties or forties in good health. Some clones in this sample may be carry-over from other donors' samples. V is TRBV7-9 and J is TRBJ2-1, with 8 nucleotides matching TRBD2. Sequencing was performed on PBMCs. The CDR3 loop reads CASSLNQGLEDNEQFF. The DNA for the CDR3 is TGTGCCAGCAGCTTAAATCAGGGACTAGAGGACAATGAGCAGTTCTTC. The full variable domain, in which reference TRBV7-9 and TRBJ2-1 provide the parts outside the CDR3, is DTGVSQNPRHKITKRGQNVTFRCDPISEHNRLYWYRQTLGQGPEFLTYFQNEAQLEKSRLLSDRFSAERPKGSFSTLEIQRTEQGDSAMYLCASSLNQGLEDNEQFFGPGTRLTVL.